The entry below describes one TCR beta chain. Antigen unknown. CDR3 size: 15 residues. CDR1 is LNHDA, CDR2 SQIVND, per germline (reference sequence). The J segment lost 5 bases and the V segment lost 9 bases, leaving 12 bases of the junction unmatched. The entry originates in a study of beta chain features in type 1 diabetes. Study-wide points: Patients with Type 1 diabetes showed moderately but significantly shorter TCRB CDR3s in all four CD4+ subsets.

Expressed TCRB transcripts were sequenced because the isolated RNA had all been reverse transcribed beforehand. The repertoire was sequenced with immunoSEQ multiplex PCR; TCRdb's copy has only in-frame clones and lacks some. The sample lists about 340,000 clones, roughly 13% occurring once. The receptor's source is a woman between 18 and 30 years old with type 1 diabetes. The chain is built from TRBV19 and TRBJ2-4, with 8 bases lining up with TRBD2. The sample comprised naive CD4+ T cells from blood. DNA of the CDR3: TGTGCCAGCCGGAGGAGGAGTAGCGGGGAAAACATTCAGTACTTC. Protein sequence: CASRRRSSGENIQYF.